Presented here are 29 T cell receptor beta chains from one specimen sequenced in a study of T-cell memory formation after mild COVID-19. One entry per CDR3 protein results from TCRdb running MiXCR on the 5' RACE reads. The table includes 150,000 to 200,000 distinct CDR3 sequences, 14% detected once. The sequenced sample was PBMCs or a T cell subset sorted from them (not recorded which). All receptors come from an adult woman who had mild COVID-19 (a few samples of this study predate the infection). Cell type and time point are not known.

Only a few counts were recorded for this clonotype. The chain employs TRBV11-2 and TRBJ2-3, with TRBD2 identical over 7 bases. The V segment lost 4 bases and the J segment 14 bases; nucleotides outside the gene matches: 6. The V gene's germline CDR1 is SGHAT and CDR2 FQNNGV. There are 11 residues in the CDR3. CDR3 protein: CASSSTSYRYF. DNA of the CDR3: TGTGCCAGCAGCTCGACTAGCTACCGGTATTTT.

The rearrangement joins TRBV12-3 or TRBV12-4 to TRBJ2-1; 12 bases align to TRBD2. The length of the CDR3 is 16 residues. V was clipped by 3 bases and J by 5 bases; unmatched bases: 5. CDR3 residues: CASSFELAGGHNEQFF. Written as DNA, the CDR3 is TGTGCCAGCAGTTTTGAACTAGCGGGGGGTCACAATGAGCAGTTCTTC.

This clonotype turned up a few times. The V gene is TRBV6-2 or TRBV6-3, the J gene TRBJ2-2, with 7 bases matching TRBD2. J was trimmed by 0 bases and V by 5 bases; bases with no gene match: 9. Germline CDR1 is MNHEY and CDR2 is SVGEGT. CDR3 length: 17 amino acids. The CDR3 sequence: CASSRIPGLSNTGELFF. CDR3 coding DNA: TGTGCCAGCAGTCGAATACCGGGACTATCGAACACCGGGGAGCTGTTTTTT.

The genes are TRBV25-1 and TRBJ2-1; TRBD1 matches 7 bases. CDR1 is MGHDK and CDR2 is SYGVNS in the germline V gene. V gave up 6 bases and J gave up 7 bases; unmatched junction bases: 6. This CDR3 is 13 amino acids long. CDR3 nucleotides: TGTGCCAGCAGCCACCAGGGGGTGAATGAGCAGTTCTTC. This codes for CASSHQGVNEQFF.

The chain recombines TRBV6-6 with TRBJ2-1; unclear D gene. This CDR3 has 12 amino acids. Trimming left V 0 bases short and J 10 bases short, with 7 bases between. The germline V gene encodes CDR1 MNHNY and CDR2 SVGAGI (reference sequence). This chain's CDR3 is CASSYSAQEQFF. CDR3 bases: TGTGCCAGCAGTTACTCCGCACAAGAGCAGTTCTTC.

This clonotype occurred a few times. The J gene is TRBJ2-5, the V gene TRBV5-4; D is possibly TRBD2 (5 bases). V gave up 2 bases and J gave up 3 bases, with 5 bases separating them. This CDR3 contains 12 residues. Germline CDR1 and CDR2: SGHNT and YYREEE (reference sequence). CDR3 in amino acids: CASSFGKETQYF. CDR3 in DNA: TGTGCCAGCAGCTTCGGGAAAGAGACCCAGTACTTC. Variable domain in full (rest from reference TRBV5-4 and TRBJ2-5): ETGVTQSPTHLIKTRGQQVTLRCSSQSGHNTVSWYQQALGQGPQFIFQYYREEENGRGNFPPRFSGLQFPNYSSELNVNALELDDSALYLCASSFGKETQYFGPGTRLLVL.

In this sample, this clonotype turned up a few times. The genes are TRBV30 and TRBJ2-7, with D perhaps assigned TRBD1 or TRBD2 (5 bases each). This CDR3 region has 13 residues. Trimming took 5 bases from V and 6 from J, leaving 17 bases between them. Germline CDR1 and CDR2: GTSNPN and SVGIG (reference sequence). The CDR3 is CAWGRELLGEQYF. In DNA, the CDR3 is TGTGCCTGGGGCAGGGAGTTATTAGGCGAGCAGTACTTC.

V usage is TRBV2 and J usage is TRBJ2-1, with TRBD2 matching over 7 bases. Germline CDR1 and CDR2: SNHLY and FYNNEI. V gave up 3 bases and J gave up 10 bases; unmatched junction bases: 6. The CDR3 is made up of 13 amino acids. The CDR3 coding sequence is TGTGCCAGCAGTGATCTGCGGGAGAGGGAGCAGTTCTTC. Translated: CASSDLREREQFF.

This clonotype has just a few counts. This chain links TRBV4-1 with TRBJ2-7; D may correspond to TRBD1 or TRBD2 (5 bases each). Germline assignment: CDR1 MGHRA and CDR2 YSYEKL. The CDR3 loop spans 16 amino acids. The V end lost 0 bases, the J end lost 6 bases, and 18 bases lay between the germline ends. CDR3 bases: TGCGCCAGCAGCCAAGAGACCGGGGACCTGTATGCCGAGCAGTACTTC. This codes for CASSQETGDLYAEQYF.

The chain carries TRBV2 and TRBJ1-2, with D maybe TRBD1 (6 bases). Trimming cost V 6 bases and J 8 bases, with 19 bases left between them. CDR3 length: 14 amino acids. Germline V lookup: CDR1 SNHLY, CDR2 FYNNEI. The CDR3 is CASRDPTGLRGYTF. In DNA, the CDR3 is TGTGCCAGCAGGGACCCCACAGGGTTGCGGGGCTACACCTTC. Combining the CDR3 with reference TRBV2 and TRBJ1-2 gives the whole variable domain EPEVTQTPSHQVTQMGQEVILRCVPISNHLYFYWYRQILGQKVEFLVSFYNNEISEKSEIFDDQFSVERPDGSNFTLKIRSTKLEDSAMYFCASRDPTGLRGYTFGSGTRLTVV.

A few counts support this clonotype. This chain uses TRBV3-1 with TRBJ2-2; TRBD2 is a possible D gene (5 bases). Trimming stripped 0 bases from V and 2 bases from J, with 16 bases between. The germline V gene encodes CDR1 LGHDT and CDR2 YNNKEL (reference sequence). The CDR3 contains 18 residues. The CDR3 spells CASSQDFVGVVNTGELFF. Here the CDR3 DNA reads TGTGCCAGCAGCCAAGATTTTGTCGGGGTAGTAAACACCGGGGAGCTGTTTTTT.

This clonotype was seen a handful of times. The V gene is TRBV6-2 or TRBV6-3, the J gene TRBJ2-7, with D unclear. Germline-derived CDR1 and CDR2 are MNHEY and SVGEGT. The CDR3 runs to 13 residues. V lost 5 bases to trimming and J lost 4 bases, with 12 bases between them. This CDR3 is CASSAGFPYEQYF. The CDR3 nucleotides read TGTGCCAGCAGTGCCGGATTCCCGTACGAGCAGTACTTC.

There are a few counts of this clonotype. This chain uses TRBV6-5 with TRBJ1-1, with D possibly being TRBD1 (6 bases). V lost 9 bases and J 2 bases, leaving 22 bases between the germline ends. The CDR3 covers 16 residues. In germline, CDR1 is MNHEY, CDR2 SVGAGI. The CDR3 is CASKLQGAVVNTEAFF. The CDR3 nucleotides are TGTGCCAGTAAATTACAGGGTGCAGTAGTCAACACTGAAGCTTTCTTT.

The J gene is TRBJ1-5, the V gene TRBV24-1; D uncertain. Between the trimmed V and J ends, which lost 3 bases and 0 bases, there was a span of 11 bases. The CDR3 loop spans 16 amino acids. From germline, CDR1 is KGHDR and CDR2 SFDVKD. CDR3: CATSDIRPLSNQPQHF. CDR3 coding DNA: TGTGCCACCAGTGATATTAGACCGCTTAGCAATCAGCCCCAGCATTTT.

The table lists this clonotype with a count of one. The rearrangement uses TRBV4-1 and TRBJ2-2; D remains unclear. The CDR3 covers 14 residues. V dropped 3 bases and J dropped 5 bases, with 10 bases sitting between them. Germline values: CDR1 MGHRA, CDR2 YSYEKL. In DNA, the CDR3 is TGCGCCAGCAGCCAGCGAATAGGGACCGGGGAGCTGTTTTTT. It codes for CASSQRIGTGELFF.

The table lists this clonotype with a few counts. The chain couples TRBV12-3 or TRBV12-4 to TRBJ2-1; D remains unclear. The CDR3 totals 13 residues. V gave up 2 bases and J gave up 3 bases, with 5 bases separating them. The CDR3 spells CASSLTSYNEQFF. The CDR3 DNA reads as TGTGCCAGCAGTTTAACCAGCTACAATGAGCAGTTCTTC.

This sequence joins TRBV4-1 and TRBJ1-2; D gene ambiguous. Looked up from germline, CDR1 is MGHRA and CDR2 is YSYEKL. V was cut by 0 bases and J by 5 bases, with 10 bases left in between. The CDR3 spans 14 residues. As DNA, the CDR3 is TGCGCCAGCAGCCAAGATCAGAGGGTGTATGGCTACACCTTC. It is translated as CASSQDQRVYGYTF.

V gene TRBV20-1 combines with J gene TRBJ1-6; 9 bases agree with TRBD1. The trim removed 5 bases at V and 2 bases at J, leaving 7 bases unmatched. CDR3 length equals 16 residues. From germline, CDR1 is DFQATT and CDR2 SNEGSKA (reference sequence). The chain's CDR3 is CSAEGQGVAYNSPLHF. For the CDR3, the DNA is TGCAGTGCTGAGGGACAGGGAGTAGCCTATAATTCACCCCTCCACTTT.

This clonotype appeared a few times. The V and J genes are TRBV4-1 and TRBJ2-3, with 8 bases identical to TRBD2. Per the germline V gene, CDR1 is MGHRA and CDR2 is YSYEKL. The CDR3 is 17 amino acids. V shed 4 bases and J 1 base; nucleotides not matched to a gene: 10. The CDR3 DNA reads TGCGCCAGCAGCCCTATGGGGGCGGGGGGCCGCACAGATACGCAGTATTTT. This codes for CASSPMGAGGRTDTQYF.

The CDR3, as DNA: TGTGCCAGCAGCTTTGAACTACAGGGACAAGAGACCCAGTACTTC. It yields the protein CASSFELQGQETQYF. V usage is TRBV7-6 and J usage is TRBJ2-5; perhaps TRBD1 as D (6 bases). Trimming shortened V by 3 bases and J by 2 bases, and 13 bases separated the two germline ends. Germline assignment: CDR1 SGHVS and CDR2 FNYEAQ. This CDR3 has 15 residues. Full variable domain (remainder filled in from reference TRBV7-6 and TRBJ2-5): GAGVSQSPRYKVTKRGQDVALRCDPISGHVSLYWYRQALGQGPEFLTYFNYEAQQDKSGLPNDRFSAERPEGSISTLTIQRTEQRDSAMYRCASSFELQGQETQYFGPGTRLLVL.

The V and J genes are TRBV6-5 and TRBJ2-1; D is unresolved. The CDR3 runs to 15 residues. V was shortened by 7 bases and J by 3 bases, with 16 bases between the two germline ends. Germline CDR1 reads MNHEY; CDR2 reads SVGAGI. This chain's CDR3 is CASTSSHPGYNEQFF. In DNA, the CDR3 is TGTGCCAGCACCAGTTCCCATCCGGGCTACAATGAGCAGTTCTTC.

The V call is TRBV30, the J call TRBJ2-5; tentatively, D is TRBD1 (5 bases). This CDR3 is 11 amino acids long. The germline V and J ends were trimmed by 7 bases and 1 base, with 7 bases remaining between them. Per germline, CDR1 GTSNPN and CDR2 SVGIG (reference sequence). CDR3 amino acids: CAFRGQETQYF. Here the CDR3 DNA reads TGTGCCTTTAGGGGCCAAGAGACCCAGTACTTC.

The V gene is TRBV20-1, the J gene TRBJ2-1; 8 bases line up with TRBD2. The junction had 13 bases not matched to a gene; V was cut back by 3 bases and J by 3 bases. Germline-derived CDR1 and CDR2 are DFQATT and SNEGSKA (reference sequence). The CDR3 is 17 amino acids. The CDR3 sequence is CSARVPRLGLVYNEQFF. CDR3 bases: TGCAGTGCTAGGGTTCCGAGGTTGGGACTAGTCTACAATGAGCAGTTCTTC.

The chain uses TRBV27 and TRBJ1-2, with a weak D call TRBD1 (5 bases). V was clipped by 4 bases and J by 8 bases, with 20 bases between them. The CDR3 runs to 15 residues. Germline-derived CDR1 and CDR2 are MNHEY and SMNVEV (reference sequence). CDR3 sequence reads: CASSSPLRGRLGYTF. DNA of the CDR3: TGTGCCAGCAGTTCCCCACTCCGGGGCCGACTGGGCTACACCTTC.

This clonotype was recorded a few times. For the CDR3, the DNA is TGTGCCAGCAGCCCGGACAGGGGGGCCCTCGAGCAGTACTTC. It codes for CASSPDRGALEQYF. The chain carries TRBV7-2 and TRBJ2-7, with 10 bases identical to TRBD1. After removal of 5 bases from V and 6 bases from J, the junction contained 7 bases not matched to a gene. Germline CDR1 and CDR2: SGHTA and FQGNSA. CDR3 length: 14 amino acids.

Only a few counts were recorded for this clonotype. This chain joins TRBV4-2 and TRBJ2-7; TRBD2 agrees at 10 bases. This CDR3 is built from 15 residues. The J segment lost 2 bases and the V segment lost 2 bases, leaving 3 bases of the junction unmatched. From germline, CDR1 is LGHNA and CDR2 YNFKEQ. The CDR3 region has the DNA TGTGCCAGCAGCCAACCAGCGGGAGGGGCCTACGAGCAGTACTTC. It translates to CASSQPAGGAYEQYF.

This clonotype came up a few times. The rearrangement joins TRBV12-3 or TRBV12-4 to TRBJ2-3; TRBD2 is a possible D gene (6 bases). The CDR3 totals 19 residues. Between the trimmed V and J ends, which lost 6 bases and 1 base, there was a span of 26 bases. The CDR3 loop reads CASSPPGLTGESGTDTQYF. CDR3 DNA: TGTGCCAGCAGCCCCCCGGGGCTAACGGGAGAAAGCGGCACAGATACGCAGTATTTT.

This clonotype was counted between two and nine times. CDR3 region: CASSGTGGRDTQYF. The CDR3 DNA reads TGTGCCAGCAGCGGGACAGGGGGAAGGGATACGCAGTATTTT. This chain links TRBV7-9 with TRBJ2-3, with 11 bases matching TRBD1. V trimming: 5 bases; J trimming: 6 bases; junction bases outside the gene matches: 4. Germline CDR1 and CDR2: SEHNR and FQNEAQ (reference sequence). CDR3 length equals 14 residues. The full variable domain, its missing parts supplied by reference TRBV7-9 and TRBJ2-3, is DTGVSQNPRHKITKRGQNVTFRCDPISEHNRLYWYRQTLGQGPEFLTYFQNEAQLEKSRLLSDRFSAERPKGSFSTLEIQRTEQGDSAMYLCASSGTGGRDTQYFGPGTRLTVL.

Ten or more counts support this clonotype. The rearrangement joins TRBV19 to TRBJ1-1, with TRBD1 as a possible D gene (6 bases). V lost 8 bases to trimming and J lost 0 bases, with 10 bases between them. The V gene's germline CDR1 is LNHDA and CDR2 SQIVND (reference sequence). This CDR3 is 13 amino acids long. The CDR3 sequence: CASGGQLNTEAFF. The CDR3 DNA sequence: TGTGCCAGTGGGGGACAATTGAACACTGAAGCTTTCTTT.